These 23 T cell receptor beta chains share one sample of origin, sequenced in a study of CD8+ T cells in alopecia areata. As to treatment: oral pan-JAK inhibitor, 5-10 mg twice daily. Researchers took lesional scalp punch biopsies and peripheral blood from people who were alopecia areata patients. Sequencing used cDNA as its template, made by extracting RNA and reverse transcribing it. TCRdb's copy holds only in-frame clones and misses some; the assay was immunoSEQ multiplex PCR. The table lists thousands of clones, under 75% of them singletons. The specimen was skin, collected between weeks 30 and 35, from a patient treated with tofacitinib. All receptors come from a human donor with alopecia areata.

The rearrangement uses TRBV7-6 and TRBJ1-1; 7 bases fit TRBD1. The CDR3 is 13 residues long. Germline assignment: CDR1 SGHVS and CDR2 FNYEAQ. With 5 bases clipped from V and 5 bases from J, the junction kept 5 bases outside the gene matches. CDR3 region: CASSADRVTEAFF. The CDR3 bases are TGTGCCAGCAGCGCCGACAGGGTTACTGAAGCTTTCTTT.

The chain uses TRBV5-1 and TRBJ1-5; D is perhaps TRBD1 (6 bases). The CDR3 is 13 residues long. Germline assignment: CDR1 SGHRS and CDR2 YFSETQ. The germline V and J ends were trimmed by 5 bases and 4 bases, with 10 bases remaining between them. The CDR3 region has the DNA TGCGCCAGCAGAACAGGGCCTAATCAGCCCCAGCATTTT. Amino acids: CASRTGPNQPQHF.

DNA of the CDR3: TGTGCCAGTAGTATAGGGGACGGTAACTATGGCTACACCTTC. Its translation: CASSIGDGNYGYTF. The chain links TRBV19 to TRBJ1-2; tentatively, D is TRBD1 (5 bases). Germline CDR1 and CDR2: LNHDA and SQIVND (reference sequence). Trimming shortened V by 1 base and J by 1 base, and 7 bases separated the two germline ends. The CDR3 is 14 residues long.

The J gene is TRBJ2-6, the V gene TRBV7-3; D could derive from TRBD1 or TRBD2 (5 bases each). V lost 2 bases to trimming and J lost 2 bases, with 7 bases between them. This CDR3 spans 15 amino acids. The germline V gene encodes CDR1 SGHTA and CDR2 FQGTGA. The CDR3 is CASSLQGPGANVLTF. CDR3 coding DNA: TGTGCCAGCAGCTTACAGGGACCTGGGGCCAACGTCCTGACTTTC.

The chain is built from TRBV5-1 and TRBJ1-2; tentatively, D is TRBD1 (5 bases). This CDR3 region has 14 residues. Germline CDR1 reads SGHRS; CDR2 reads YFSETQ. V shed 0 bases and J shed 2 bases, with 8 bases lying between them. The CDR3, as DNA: TGCGCCAGCAGCTTGGTACAGGCGAACTATGGCTACACCTTC. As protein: CASSLVQANYGYTF.

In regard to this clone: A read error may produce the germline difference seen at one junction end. CDR3 bases: TGTGCCAGCACTGAAAGGGAGTTCACACAAGAGACCCAGTACTTC. Translated: CASTEREFTQETQYF. V usage is TRBV2 and J usage is TRBJ2-5; perhaps TRBD2 as D (5 bases). The CDR3 extends over 15 amino acids. Germline CDR1 and CDR2: SNHLY and FYNNEI.

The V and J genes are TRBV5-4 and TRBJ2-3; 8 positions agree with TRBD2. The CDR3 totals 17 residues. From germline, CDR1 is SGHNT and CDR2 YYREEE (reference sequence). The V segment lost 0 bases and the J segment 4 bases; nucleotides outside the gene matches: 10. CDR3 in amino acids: CASSLVFRGGHADTQYF. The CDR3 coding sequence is TGTGCCAGCAGCTTGGTCTTTCGGGGGGGCCACGCAGATACGCAGTATTTT. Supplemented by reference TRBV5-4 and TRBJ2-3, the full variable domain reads ETGVTQSPTHLIKTRGQQVTLRCSSQSGHNTVSWYQQALGQGPQFIFQYYREEENGRGNFPPRFSGLQFPNYSSELNVNALELDDSALYLCASSLVFRGGHADTQYFGPGTRLTVL.

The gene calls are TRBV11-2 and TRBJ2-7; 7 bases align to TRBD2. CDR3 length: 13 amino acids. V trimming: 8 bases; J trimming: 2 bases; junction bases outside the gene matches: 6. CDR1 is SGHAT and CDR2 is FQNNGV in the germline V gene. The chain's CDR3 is CASGRELTYEQYF. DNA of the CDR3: TGTGCCAGCGGGAGGGAATTAACCTACGAGCAGTACTTC.

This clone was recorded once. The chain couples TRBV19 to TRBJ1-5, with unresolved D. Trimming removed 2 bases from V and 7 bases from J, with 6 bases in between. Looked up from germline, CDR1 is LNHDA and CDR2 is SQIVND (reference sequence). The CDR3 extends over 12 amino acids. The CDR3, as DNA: TGTGCCAGTAGTATAAGGTACCAGCCCCAGCATTTT. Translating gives CASSIRYQPQHF.

CDR3 nucleotide sequence: TGTGCCAGCAGCTTTAACGGGGGAGGAGATACGCAGTATTTT. Residues: CASSFNGGGDTQYF. This chain links TRBV5-6 with TRBJ2-3, with D perhaps matching TRBD2 (6 bases). CDR3 length: 14 amino acids. V dropped 2 bases and J dropped 5 bases, with 12 bases sitting between them. Germline loops: CDR1 SGHDT, CDR2 YYEEEE.

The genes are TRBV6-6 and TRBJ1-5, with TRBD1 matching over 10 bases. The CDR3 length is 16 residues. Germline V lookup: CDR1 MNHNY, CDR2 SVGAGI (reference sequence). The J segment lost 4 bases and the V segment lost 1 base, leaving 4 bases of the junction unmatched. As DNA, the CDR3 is TGTGCCAGCAGTTACTACGACAGGGGGCCAAATCAGCCCCAGCATTTT. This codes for CASSYYDRGPNQPQHF.

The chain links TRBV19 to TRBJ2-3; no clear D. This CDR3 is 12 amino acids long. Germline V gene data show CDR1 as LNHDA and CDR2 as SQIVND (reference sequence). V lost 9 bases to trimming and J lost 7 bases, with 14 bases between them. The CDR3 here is CASPTPGYTQYF. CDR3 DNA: TGTGCCAGCCCGACCCCCGGGTATACGCAGTATTTT.

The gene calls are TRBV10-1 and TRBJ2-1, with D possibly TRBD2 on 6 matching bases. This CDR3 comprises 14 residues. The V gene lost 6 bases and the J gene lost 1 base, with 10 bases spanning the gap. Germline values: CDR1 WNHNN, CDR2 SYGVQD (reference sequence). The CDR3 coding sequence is TGCGCCAGCAGCGGGAGCCTTTCCTACAATGAGCAGTTCTTC. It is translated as CASSGSLSYNEQFF.

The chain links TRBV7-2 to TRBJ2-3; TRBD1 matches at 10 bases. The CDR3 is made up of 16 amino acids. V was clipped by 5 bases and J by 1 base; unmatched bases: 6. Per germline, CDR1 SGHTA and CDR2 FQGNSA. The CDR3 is CASSNRTGGRTDTQYF. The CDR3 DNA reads TGTGCCAGCAGCAACAGGACAGGGGGTCGCACAGATACGCAGTATTTT.

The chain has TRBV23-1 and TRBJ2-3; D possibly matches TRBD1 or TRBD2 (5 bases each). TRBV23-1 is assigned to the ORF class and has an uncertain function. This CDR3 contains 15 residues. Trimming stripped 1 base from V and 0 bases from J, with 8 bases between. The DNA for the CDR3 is TGCGCCAGCAGTCAATATGAGGGGAGCACAGATACGCAGTATTTT. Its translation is CASSQYEGSTDTQYF.

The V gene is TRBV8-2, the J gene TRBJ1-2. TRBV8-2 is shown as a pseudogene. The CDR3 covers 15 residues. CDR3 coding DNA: TGTGGCATTTGCTGGAGGATACGAAAGACCTATGGCTACACCTTC. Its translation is CGICWRIRKTYGYTF.

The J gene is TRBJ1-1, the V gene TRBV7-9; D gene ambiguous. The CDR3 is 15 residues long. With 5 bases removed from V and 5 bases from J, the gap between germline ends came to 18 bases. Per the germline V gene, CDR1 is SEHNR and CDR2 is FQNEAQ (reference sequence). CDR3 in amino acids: CASSPSGKRRTEAFF. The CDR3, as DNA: TGTGCCAGCAGCCCTTCCGGGAAGAGGAGGACTGAAGCTTTCTTT.

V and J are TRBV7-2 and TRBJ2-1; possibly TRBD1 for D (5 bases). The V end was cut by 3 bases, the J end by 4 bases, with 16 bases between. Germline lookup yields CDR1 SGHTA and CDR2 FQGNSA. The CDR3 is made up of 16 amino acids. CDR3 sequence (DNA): TGTGCCAGCAGCTTGAAGACAGCCGTAAGGTACAATGAGCAGTTCTTC. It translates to CASSLKTAVRYNEQFF.

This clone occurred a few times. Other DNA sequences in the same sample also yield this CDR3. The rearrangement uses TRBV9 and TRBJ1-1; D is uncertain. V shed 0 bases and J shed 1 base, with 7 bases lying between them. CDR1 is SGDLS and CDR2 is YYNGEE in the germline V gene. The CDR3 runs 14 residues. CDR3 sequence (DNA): TGTGCCAGCAGCGTAGGAACAGAGAACACTGAAGCTTTCTTT. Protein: CASSVGTENTEAFF.

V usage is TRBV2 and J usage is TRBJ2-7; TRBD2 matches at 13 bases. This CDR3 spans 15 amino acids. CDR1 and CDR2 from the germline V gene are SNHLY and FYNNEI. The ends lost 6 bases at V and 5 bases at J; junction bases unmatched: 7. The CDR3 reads CASRSGLAGINEQYF. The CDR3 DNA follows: TGTGCCAGCAGATCGGGACTAGCGGGGATCAACGAGCAGTACTTC.

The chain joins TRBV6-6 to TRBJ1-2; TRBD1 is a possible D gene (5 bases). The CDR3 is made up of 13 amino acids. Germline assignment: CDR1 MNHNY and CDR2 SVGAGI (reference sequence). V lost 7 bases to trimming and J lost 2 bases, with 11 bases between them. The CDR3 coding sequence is TGTGCCAGCACTTTCGGGGGGAACTATGGCTACACCTTC. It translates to CASTFGGNYGYTF.

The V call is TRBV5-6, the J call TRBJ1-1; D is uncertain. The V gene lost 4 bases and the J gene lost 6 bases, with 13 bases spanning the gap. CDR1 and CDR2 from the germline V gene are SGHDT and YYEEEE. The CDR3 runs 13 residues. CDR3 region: CASSMRLAPEAFF. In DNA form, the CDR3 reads TGTGCCAGCAGCATGCGATTGGCCCCTGAAGCTTTCTTT. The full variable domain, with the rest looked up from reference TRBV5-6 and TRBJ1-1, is DAGVTQSPTHLIKTRGQQVTLRCSPKSGHDTVSWYQQALGQGPQFIFQYYEEEERQRGNFPDRFSGHQFPNYSSELNVNALLLGDSALYLCASSMRLAPEAFFGQGTRLTVV.

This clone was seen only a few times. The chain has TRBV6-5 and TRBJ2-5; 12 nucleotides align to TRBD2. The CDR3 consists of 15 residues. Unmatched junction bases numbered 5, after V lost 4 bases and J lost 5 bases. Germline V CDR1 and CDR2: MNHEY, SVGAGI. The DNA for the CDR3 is TGTGCCAGCAGTTCCTCTAGCGGGAGGGCCGAGACCCAGTACTTC. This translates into CASSSSSGRAETQYF.